What follows are 7 T cell receptor beta chains derived from one specimen sequenced in a study of CD8 T cells in ankylosing spondylitis. TCRdb re-called the 5' RACE reads through MiXCR, storing one row per CDR3 protein. The sample yields some 37,000 distinct CDR3 sequences, approximately 5.9% seen once. The sequencing input was blood, either unsorted or a sorted T cell fraction (not recorded which). All receptors come from a male donor with ankylosing spondylitis or in good health (not recorded which).

This clonotype showed up many times. The CDR3 here is CASSRRTGTEQFF. The CDR3 nucleotides read TGTGCCAGCAGCCGCCGGACAGGGACTGAGCAGTTCTTC. The chain uses TRBV21-1 and TRBJ2-1; the table's TRBD1 call for D was not verified on the DNA. TRBV21-1 is assigned pseudogene status. This CDR3 is 13 amino acids long.

V usage is TRBV18 and J usage is TRBJ1-5, with D perhaps TRBD1 (5 bases). The CDR3 is made up of 15 amino acids. Between the trimmed V and J ends, which lost 6 bases and 2 bases, there was a span of 14 bases. Germline V gene data show CDR1 as KGHSH and CDR2 as LQKENI. The CDR3 DNA reads as TGTGCCAGCTCGCTGGGGGAGGGCGGCAATCAGCCCCAGCATTTT. Its translation: CASSLGEGGNQPQHF.

The table lists this clonotype with many counts. The chain couples TRBV27 to TRBJ2-3; D not resolved. V lost 5 bases and J lost 4, with 19 bases in between. Germline assignment: CDR1 MNHEY and CDR2 SMNVEV (reference sequence). The length of the CDR3 is 16 residues. In DNA form, the CDR3 reads TGTGCCAGCAGTCCCCTTTCAAACACGGCATCAGATACGCAGTATTTT. It specifies CASSPLSNTASDTQYF.

The sample holds many counts of this clonotype. The chain is built from TRBV6-2 or TRBV6-3 and TRBJ2-7; tentatively, D is TRBD2 (6 bases). The CDR3 covers 14 residues. Trimming took off 0 bases at V and 2 bases at J, with 8 bases between the two ends. In germline, CDR1 is MNHEY, CDR2 SVGEGT. Here the CDR3 DNA reads TGTGCCAGCAGTTACTCGACTAGACCCTACGAGCAGTACTTC. It is translated as CASSYSTRPYEQYF.

V gene TRBV4-1 combines with J gene TRBJ2-1; 9 nucleotides line up with TRBD2. This CDR3 is 15 amino acids long. Germline loops: CDR1 MGHRA, CDR2 YSYEKL. The J segment lost 9 bases and the V segment lost 2 bases, leaving 8 bases of the junction unmatched. CDR3 nucleotide sequence: TGCGCCAGCAGCCAATGGACTAGCGAGAGGGCTGAGCAGTTCTTC. Residues: CASSQWTSERAEQFF.

This clonotype was counted many times. This sequence joins TRBV15 and TRBJ1-5; D remains unclear. CDR1 and CDR2 (germline): LNHNV, YYDKDF (reference sequence). The CDR3 totals 8 residues. CDR3 amino acids: CSNQPQHF. In DNA form, the CDR3 reads TGTAGCAATCAGCCCCAGCATTTT.

Regarding this clonotype: This may be a read error, as it is one base from a much larger clone. V and J are TRBV12-3 or TRBV12-4 and TRBJ1-1, with D unclear. V lost 2 bases and J 4 bases, leaving 14 bases between the germline ends. The CDR3 length is 15 residues. The CDR3 protein is CASSLSRWGGTEAFF. The CDR3 nucleotides read TGTGCCAGCAGTTTATCTCGGTGGGGAGGCACTGAAGCTTTCTTT.